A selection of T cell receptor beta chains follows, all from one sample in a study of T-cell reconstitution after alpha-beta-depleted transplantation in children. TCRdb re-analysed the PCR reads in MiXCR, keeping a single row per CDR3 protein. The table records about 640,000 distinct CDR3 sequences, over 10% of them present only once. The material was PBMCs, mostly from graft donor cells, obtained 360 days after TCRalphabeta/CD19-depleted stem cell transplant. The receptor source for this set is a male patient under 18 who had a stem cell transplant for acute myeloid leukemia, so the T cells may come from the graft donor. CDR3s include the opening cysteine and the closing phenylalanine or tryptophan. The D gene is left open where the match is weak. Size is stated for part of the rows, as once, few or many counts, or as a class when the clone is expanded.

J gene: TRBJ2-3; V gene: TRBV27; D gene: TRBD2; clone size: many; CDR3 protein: CASSLSLLAGYTDTQYF; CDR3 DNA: TGTGCCAGCAGTTTATCCTTACTAGCGGGATACACAGATACGCAGTATTTT
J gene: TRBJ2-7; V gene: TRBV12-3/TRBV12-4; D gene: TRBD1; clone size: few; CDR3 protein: CASSFTGVSYEQYF; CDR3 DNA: TGTGCCAGCAGTTTCACAGGGGTTTCCTACGAGCAGTACTTC
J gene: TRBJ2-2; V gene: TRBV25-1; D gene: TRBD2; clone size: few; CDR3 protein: CASSESPSLAVNTGELFF; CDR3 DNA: TGTGCCAGCAGTGAGTCACCCTCACTAGCGGTGAACACCGGGGAGCTGTTTTTT
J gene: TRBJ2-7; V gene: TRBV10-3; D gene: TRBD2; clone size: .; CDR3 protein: CAISARASGRETYEQYF; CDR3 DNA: TGTGCCATCAGTGCCCGCGCTAGCGGGAGGGAGACCTACGAGCAGTACTTC
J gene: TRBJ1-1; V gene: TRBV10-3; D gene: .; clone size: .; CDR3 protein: CAIGAFLNTEAFF; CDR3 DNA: TGTGCCATCGGGGCCTTCCTGAACACTGAAGCTTTCTTT
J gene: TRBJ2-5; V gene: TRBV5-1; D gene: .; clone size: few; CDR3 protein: CASSRWGREYQETQYF; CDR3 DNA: TGCGCCAGCAGCCGTTGGGGTCGGGAGTACCAAGAGACCCAGTACTTC
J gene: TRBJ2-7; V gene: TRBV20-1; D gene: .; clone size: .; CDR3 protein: CSQGPEAAYEQYF; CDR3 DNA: TGCAGCCAGGGACCGGAGGCAGCCTACGAGCAGTACTTC
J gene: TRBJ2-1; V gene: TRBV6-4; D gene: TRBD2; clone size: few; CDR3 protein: CASIRVSGRAVGEQFF; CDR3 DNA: TGTGCCAGCATTCGGGTTAGCGGGAGGGCCGTCGGTGAGCAGTTCTTC
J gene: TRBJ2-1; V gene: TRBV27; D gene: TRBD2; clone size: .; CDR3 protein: CASSSRAGNSYNEQFF; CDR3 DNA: TGTGCCAGCAGTTCCCGAGCGGGGAACTCCTACAATGAGCAGTTCTTC
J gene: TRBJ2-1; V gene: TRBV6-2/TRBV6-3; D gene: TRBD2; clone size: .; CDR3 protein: CASSYSMFASGRWGEQFF; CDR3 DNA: TGTGCCAGCAGTTACTCGATGTTTGCTAGCGGGAGATGGGGTGAGCAGTTCTTC
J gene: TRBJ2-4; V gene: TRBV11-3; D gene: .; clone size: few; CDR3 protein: CARLPSPATPAKNIQYF; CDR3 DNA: TGTGCCAGATTGCCCTCCCCGGCCACCCCGGCCAAAAACATTCAGTACTTC
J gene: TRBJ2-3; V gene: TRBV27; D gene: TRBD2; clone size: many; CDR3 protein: CASSFRTSGRADTQYF; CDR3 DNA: TGTGCCAGCAGTTTTAGGACTAGCGGGAGGGCGGATACGCAGTATTTT
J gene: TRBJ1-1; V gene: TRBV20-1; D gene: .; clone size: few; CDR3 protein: CSARDSAGRTEAFF; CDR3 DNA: TGCAGTGCTAGAGATTCGGCAGGGAGGACTGAAGCTTTCTTT
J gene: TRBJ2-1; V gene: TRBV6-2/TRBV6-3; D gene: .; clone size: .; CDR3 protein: CASRYRGGNEQFF; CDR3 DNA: TGTGCCAGCAGATACAGGGGAGGCAATGAGCAGTTCTTC
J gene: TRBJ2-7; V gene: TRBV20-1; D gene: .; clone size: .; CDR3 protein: CSVHGQATYEQYF; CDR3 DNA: TGCAGTGTACACGGGCAGGCTACCTACGAGCAGTACTTC
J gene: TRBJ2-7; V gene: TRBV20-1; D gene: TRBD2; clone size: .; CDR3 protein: CCARDARGVGDEQYF; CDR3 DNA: TGCTGTGCTAGGGACGCGCGGGGGGTCGGTGACGAGCAGTACTTC
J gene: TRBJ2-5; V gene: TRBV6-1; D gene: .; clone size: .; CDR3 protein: CASSTYGGAGETQYF; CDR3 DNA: TGTGCCAGCAGCACGTACGGGGGCGCGGGGGAGACCCAGTACTTC
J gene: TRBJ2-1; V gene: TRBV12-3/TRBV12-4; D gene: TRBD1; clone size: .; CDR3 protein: CASSLTGGSGRFYNEQFF; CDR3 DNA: TGTGCCAGCAGTTTAACAGGGGGTAGCGGAAGGTTCTACAATGAGCAGTTCTTC
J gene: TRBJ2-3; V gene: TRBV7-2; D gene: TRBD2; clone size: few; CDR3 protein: CASSSSPLARSTDTQYF; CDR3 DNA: TGTGCCAGCAGCTCCAGCCCACTAGCGCGTAGCACAGATACGCAGTATTTT
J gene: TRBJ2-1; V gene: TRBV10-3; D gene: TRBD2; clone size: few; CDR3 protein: CAITPASGPYNEQFF; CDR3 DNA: TGTGCCATCACCCCAGCTAGCGGACCTTACAATGAGCAGTTCTTC
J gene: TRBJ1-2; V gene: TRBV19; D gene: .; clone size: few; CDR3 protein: CASSINLIGNYGYTF; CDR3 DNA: TGTGCCAGTAGTATCAACCTAATAGGGAACTATGGCTACACCTTC
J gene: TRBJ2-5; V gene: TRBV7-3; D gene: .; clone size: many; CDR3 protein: CASSSEPRETQYF; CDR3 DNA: TGTGCCAGCAGCTCCGAGCCTAGAGAGACCCAGTACTTC
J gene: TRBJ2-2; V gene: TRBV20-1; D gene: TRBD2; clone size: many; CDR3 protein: CSARPGLAGIGVAGELFF; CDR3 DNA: TGCAGTGCCCGCCCGGGACTAGCGGGAATTGGAGTCGCCGGGGAGCTGTTTTTT
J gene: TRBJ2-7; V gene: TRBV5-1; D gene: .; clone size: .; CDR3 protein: CASSLIPGGLTYEQYF; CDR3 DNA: TGCGCCAGCAGCTTAATTCCGGGCGGATTAACCTACGAGCAGTACTTC
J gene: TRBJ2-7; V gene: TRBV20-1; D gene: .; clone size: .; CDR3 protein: CSADSGHSYEQYF; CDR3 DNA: TGCAGTGCCGATAGCGGTCATTCCTACGAGCAGTACTTC
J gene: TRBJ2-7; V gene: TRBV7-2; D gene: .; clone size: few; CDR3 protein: CASSPARQNYEQYF; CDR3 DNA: TGTGCCAGCAGCCCCGCGAGACAGAACTACGAGCAGTACTTC
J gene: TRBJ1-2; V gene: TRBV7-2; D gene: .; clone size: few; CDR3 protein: CASSLVWLGGYTF; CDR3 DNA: TGTGCCAGCAGCTTAGTCTGGCTCGGGGGCTACACCTTC
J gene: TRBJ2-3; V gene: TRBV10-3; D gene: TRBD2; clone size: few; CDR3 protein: CAISDGGRVTQYF; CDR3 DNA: TGTGCCATCAGTGACGGCGGGAGGGTTACGCAGTATTTT
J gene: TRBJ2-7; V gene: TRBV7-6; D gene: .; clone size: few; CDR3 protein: CASSPGLIAYEQYF; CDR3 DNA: TGTGCCAGCAGCCCCGGACTCATCGCATACGAGCAGTACTTC
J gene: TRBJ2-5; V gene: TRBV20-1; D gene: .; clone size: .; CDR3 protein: CSARRGVQETQYF; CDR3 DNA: TGCAGTGCTAGAAGGGGGGTCCAAGAGACCCAGTACTTC
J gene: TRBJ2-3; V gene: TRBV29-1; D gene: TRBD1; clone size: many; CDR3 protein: CSVEPGQIDTQYF; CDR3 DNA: TGCAGCGTTGAACCGGGACAGATAGACACGCAGTATTTT
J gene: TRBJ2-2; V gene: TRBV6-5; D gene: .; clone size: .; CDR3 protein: CASSYFSGLNTGELFF; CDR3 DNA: TGTGCCAGCAGTTACTTCTCGGGCTTGAACACCGGGGAGCTGTTTTTT
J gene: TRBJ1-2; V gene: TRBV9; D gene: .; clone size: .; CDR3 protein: CASSVGPGTQKADGYTF; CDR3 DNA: TGTGCCAGCAGCGTAGGCCCCGGGACCCAGAAGGCGGATGGCTACACCTTC
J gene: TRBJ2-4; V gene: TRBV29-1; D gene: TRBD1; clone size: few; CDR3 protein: CSVVLTGVKNIQYF; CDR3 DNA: TGCAGCGTTGTCCTAACAGGGGTAAAAAACATTCAGTACTTC
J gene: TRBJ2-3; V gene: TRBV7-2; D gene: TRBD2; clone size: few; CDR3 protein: CASSPSGSSPDTQYF; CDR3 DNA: TGTGCCAGCAGCCCTAGCGGGAGTTCGCCAGATACGCAGTATTTT
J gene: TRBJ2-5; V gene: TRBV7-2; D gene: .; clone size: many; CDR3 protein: CASSYSVETQYF; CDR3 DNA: TGTGCCAGCAGCTACTCGGTGGAGACCCAGTACTTC
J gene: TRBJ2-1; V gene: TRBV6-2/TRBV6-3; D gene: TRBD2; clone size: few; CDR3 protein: CASSYYGTGGPYNEQFF; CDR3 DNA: TGTGCCAGCAGTTACTATGGAACGGGAGGCCCCTACAATGAGCAGTTCTTC
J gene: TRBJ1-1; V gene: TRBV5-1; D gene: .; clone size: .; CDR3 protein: CASSSGLRMEAFF; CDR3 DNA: TGCGCCAGCAGCTCAGGCCTGCGGATGGAAGCTTTCTTT
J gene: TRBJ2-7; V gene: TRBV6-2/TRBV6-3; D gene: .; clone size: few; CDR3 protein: CASSYVRTEQYF; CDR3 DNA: TGTGCCAGCAGTTACGTCCGGACGGAGCAGTACTTC
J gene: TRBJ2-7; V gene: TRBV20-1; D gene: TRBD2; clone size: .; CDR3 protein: CSASSPGRVYEQYF; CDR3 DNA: TGCAGTGCTAGTTCCCCCGGGAGGGTCTACGAGCAGTACTTC
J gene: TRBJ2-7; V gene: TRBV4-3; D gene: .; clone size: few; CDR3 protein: CASSQEAGLAGYYYEQYF; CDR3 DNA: TGCGCCAGCAGCCAAGAGGCAGGACTCGCCGGCTACTACTACGAGCAGTACTTC
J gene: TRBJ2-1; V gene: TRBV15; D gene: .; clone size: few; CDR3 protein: CATSRGGEGKFF; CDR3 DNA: TGTGCCACCAGCAGAGGAGGAGAAGGAAAGTTCTTC
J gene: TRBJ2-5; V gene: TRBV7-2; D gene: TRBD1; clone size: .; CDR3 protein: CASSPRQGLTAQYF; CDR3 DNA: TGTGCCAGCAGCCCCAGACAGGGCCTGACGGCCCAGTACTTC
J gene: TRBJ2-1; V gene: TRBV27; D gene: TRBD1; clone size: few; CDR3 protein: CASSPVDRGSNEQFF; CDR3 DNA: TGTGCCAGCAGTCCAGTGGACAGGGGAAGCAATGAGCAGTTCTTC
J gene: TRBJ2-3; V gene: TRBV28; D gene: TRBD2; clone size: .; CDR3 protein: CASTPYAGLAGETDTQYF; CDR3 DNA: TGTGCCAGCACTCCTTATGCTGGGCTAGCGGGAGAAACAGATACGCAGTATTTT
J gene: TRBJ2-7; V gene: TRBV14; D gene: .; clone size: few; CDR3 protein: CASSQPLTHYEQYF; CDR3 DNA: TGTGCCAGCAGCCAACCCCTGACGCACTACGAGCAGTACTTC
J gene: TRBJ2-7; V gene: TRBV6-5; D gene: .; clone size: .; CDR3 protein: CASSYSETILNEQYF; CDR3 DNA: TGTGCCAGCAGTTACTCCGAGACTATTCTTAACGAGCAGTACTTC
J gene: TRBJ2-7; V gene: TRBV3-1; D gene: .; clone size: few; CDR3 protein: CASSQVWISYEQYF; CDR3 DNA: TGTGCCAGCAGCCAAGTTTGGATTTCCTACGAGCAGTACTTC
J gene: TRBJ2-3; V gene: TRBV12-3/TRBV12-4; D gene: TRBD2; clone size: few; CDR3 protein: CASSLPPLAAFVSCTDTQYF; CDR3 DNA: TGTGCCAGCAGTTTACCACCACTAGCGGCGTTTGTAAGCTGCACAGATACGCAGTATTTT
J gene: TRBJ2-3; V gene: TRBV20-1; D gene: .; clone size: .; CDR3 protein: CSARLVATGITDTQYF; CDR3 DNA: TGCAGTGCTAGACTTGTAGCGACAGGTATAACAGATACGCAGTATTTT
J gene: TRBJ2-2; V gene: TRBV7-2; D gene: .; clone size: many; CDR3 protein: CASSFLSGNTGELFF; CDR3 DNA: TGTGCCAGCAGCTTCCTTAGCGGAAACACCGGGGAGCTGTTTTTT
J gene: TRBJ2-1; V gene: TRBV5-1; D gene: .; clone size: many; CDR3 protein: CASSFGASSSYNEQFF; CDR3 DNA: TGCGCCAGCAGCTTCGGGGCCTCAAGCTCCTACAATGAGCAGTTCTTC
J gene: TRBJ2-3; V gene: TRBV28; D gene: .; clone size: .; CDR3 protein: CASNPPPPAGFTTDTQYF; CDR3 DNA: TGTGCCAGCAATCCTCCCCCCCCTGCAGGGTTCACCACAGATACGCAGTATTTT
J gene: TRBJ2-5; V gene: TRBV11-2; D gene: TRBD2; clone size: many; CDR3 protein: CASSRPLAGVGETQYF; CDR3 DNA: TGTGCCAGCAGCCGCCCCCTAGCGGGAGTAGGGGAGACCCAGTACTTC